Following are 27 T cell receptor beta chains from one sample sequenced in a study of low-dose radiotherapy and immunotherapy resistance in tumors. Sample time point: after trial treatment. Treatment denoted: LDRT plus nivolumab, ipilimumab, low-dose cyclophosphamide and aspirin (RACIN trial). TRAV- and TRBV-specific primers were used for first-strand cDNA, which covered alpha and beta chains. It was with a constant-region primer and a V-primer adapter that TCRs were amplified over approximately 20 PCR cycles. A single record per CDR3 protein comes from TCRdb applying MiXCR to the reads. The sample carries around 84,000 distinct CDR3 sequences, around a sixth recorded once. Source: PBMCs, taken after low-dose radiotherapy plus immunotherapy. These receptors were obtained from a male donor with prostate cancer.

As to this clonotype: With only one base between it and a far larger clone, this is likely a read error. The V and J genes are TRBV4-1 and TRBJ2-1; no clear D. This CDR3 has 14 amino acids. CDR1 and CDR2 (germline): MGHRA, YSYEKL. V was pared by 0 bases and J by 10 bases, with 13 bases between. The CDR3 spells CASSQDPDGYEQFF. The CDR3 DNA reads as TGCGCCAGCAGCCAAGATCCTGACGGCTACGAGCAGTTCTTC.

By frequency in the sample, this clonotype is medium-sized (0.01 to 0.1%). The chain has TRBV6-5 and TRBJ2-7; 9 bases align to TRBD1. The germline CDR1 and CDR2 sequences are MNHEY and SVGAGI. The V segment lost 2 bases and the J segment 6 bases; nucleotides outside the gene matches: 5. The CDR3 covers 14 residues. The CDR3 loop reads CASSYQMTGGEQYF. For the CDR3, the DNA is TGTGCCAGCAGTTACCAAATGACAGGGGGCGAGCAGTACTTC.

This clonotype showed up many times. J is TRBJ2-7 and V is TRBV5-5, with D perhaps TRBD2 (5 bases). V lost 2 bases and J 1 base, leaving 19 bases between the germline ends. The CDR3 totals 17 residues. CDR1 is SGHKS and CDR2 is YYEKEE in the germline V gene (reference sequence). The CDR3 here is CASSLSFRLAESYEQYF. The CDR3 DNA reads TGTGCCAGCAGCTTATCTTTCCGGCTAGCTGAATCCTACGAGCAGTACTTC.

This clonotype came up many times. CDR3 amino acids: CASSLKGDRGPFGANVLTF. CDR3 in DNA: TGTGCCAGCAGCTTAAAGGGGGACAGGGGGCCTTTTGGGGCCAACGTCCTGACTTTC. This chain links TRBV7-9 with TRBJ2-6; 12 bases agree with TRBD1. The CDR3 is 19 residues long. Per the germline V gene, CDR1 is SEHNR and CDR2 is FQNEAQ (reference sequence). V was clipped by 2 bases and J by 3 bases; unmatched bases: 8.

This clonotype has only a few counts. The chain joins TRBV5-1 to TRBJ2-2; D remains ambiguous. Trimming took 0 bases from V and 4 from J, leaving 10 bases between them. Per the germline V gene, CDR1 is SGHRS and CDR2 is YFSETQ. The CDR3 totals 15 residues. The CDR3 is CASSLEGNPTGELFF. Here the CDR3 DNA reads TGCGCCAGCAGCTTGGAGGGCAATCCCACCGGGGAGCTGTTTTTT.

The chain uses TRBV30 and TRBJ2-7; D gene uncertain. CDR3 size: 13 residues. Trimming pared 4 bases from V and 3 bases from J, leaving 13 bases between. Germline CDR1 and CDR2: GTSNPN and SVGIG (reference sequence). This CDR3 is CAWNSKLIYEQYF. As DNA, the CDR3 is TGTGCCTGGAACAGCAAGCTAATCTACGAGCAGTACTTC.

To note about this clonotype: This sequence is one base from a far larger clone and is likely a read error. The CDR3 nucleotides read TGTGCCAGCTACGGGAGGAGGACATACAATGAGCAGTACTTC. This gives the protein CASYGRRTYNEQYF. V usage is TRBV28 and J usage is TRBJ2-5, with 7 bases matching TRBD2. V trimming: 8 bases; J trimming: 11 bases; junction bases outside the gene matches: 17. The CDR3 is made up of 14 amino acids. Per the germline V gene, CDR1 is MDHEN and CDR2 is SYDVKM.

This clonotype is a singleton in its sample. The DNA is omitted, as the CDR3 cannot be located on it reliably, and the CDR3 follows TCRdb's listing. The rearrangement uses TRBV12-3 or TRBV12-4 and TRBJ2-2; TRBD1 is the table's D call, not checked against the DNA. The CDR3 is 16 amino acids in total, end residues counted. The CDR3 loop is CASSLGQMYTGELFFF.

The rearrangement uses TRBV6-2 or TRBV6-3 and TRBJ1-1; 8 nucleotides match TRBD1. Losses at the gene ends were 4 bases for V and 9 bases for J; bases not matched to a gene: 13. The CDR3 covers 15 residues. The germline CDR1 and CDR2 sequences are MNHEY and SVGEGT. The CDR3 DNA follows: TGTGCCAGCAGTTCAGACTCCGGGACAGGAGGAAAAGCTTTCTTT. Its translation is CASSSDSGTGGKAFF.

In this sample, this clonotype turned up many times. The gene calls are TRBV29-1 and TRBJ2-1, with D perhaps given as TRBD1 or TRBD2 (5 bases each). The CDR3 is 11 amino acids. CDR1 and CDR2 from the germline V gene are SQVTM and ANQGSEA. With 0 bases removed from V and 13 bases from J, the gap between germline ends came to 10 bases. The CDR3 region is CSVEDGAGQFF. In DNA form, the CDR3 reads TGCAGCGTTGAAGATGGGGCGGGTCAGTTCTTC.

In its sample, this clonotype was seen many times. As DNA, the CDR3 is TGCGCCAGCAGCCAACTCACCAGGGGCGGAGATACGCAGTATTTT. Its protein is CASSQLTRGGDTQYF. V is TRBV4-3 and J is TRBJ2-3; maybe TRBD1 (6 bases). This CDR3 has 15 amino acids. V was pared by 2 bases and J by 5 bases, with 14 bases between. Germline CDR1 LGHNA, CDR2 YSLEER.

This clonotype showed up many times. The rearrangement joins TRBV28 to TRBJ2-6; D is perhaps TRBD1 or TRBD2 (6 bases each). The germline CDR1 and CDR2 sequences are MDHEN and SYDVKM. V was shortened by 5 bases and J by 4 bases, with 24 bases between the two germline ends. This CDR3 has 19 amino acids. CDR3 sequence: CASSVGGSKPGRGANVLTF. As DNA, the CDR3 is TGTGCCAGCAGTGTCGGGGGCAGCAAACCCGGGCGAGGGGCCAACGTCCTGACTTTC.

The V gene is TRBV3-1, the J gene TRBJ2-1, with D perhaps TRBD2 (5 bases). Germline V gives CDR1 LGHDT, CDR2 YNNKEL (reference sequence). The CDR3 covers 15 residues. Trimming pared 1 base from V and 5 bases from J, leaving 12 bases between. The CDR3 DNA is TGTGCCAGCAGCCAAGTTCGAGCTAGCAACAATGAGCAGTTCTTC. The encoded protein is CASSQVRASNNEQFF.

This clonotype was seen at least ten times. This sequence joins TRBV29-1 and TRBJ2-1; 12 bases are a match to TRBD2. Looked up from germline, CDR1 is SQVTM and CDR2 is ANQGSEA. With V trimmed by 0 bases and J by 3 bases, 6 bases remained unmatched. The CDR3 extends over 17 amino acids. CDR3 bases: TGCAGCGTTGAAGATTCCGGGACTAGCGGGTACTACAATGAGCAGTTCTTC. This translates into CSVEDSGTSGYYNEQFF.

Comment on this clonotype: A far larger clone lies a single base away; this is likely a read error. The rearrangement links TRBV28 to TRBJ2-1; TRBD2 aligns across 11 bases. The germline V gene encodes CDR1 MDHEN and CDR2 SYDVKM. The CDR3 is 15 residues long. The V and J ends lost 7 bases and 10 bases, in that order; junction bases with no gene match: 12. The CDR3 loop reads CASTPGLAASYEQFF. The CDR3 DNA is TGTGCCAGCACCCCGGGACTAGCGGCCTCCTACGAGCAGTTCTTC.

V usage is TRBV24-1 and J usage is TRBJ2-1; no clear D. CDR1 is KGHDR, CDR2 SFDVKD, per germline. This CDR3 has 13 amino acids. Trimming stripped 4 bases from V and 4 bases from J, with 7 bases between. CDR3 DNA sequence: TGTGCCACCAGTGACTATAATTACAATGAGCAGTTCTTC. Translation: CATSDYNYNEQFF.

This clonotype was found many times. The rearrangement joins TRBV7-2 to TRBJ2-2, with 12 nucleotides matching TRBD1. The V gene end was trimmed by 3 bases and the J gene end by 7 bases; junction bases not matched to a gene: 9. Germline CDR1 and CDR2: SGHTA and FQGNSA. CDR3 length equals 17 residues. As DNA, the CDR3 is TGTGCCAGCAGCTTGGACGGGACAGGGGGCTCTCACGGGGAGCTGTTTTTT. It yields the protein CASSLDGTGGSHGELFF.

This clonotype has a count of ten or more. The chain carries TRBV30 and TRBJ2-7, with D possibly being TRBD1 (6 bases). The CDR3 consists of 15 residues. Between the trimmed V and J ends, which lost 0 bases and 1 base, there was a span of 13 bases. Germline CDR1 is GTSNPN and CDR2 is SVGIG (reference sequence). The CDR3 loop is CAWSVPGTSSYEQYF. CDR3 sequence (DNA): TGTGCCTGGAGTGTACCCGGGACATCATCCTACGAGCAGTACTTC. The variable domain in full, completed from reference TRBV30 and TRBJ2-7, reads SQTIHQWPATLVQPVGSPLSLECTVEGTSNPNLYWYRQAAGRGLQLLFYSVGIGQISSEVPQNLSASRPQDRQFILSSKKLLLSDSGFYLCAWSVPGTSSYEQYFGPGTRLTVT.

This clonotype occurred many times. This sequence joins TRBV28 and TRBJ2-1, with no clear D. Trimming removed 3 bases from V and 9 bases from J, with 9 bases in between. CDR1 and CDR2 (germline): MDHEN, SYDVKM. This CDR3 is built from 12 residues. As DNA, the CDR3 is TGTGCCAGCAGTTTCAGTCTTATTGAGCAGTTCTTC. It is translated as CASSFSLIEQFF.

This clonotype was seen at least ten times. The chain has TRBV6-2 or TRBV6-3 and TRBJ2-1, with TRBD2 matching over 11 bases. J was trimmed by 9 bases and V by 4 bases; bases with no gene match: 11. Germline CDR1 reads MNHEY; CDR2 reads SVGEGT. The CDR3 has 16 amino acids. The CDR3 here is CASSFNFLAGGSEQFF. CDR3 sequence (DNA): TGTGCCAGCAGTTTTAATTTCCTAGCGGGAGGTAGTGAGCAGTTCTTC.

In DNA form, the CDR3 reads TGTGCCGCATCCAAAGGACCCCCGAGAGCAGATACGCAGTATTTT. It translates to CAASKGPPRADTQYF. V gene TRBV2 combines with J gene TRBJ2-3; D is ambiguous. V was trimmed by 11 bases and J by 4 bases, leaving 22 bases between them. Germline CDR1 SNHLY, CDR2 FYNNEI. The CDR3 contains 15 residues.

The CDR3 sequence is CASSLNGDPYNEQFF. As DNA, the CDR3 is TGCGCCAGCAGCTTGAACGGGGACCCCTACAATGAGCAGTTCTTC. The V gene is TRBV5-1, the J gene TRBJ2-1; D tentatively reads TRBD1 or TRBD2 (5 bases each). V was pared by 1 base and J by 2 bases, with 10 bases between. CDR3 length equals 15 residues. Germline V gene lookup returns CDR1 SGHRS and CDR2 YFSETQ.

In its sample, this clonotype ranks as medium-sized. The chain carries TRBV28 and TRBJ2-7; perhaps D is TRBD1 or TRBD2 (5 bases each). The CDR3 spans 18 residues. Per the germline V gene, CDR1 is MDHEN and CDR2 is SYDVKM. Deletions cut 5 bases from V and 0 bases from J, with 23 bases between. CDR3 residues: CASSPSGWGKPSSYEQYF. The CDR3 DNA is TGTGCCAGCAGTCCGTCCGGTTGGGGGAAACCTAGCTCCTACGAGCAGTACTTC.

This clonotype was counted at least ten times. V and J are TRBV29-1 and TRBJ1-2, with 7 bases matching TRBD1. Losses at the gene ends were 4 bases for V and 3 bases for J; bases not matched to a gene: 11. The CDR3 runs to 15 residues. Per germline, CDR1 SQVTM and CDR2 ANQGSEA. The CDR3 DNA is TGCAGCGTTGTTGGCAGGGGGAGGATGGACTATGGCTACACCTTC. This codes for CSVVGRGRMDYGYTF.

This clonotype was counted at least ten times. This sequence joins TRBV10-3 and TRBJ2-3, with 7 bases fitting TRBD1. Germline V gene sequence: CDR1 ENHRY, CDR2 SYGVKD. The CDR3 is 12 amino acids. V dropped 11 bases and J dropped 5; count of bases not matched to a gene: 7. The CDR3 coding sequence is TGTGCCGCCACAGGGGATTTAGATACGCAGTATTTT. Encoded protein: CAATGDLDTQYF.

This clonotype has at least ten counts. The CDR3 coding sequence is TGTGCCAGCAGCCCCGGTTGGACCGGGGAGCTGTTTTTT. This gives the protein CASSPGWTGELFF. The chain carries TRBV12-3 or TRBV12-4 and TRBJ2-2; D not resolved. Trimming shortened V by 6 bases and J by 5 bases, and 10 bases separated the two germline ends. CDR3 length equals 13 residues.

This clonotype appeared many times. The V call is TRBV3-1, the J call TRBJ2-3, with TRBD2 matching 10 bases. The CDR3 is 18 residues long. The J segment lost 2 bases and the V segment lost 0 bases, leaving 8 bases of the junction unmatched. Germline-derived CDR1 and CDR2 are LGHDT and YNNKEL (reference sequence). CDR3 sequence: CASSQEMLAGETTDTQYF. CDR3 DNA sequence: TGTGCCAGCAGCCAAGAAATGCTAGCGGGGGAAACCACAGATACGCAGTATTTT.